The present T cell receptor beta chain was sequenced within a study of OX40 agonist ivuxolimab in advanced cancers. At the level of the study: Partial responses were recorded for three patients, including one with hepatocellular carcinoma and two with cutaneous melanoma.

Overall study results and limits: Those patients achieving a partial response at 0.1-3.0 mg/kg showed among the lowest clonal expansion. Researchers did not determine the expanded peripheral T cells' antigen specificity.

A remark on this clone: The antigen is undetermined.

From germline, CDR1 is SEHNR and CDR2 FQNEAQ (reference sequence). V shed 2 bases and J shed 1 base, with 5 bases lying between them. This CDR3 has 13 amino acids. Profiling relied on immunoSEQ multiplex PCR, and the TCRdb table lists in-frame clones only, not all of them. The data contain tens of thousands of clones, around 91% of them singletons. The source material was CD4+ or CD8+ T cells sorted from blood, sampled in a trial of the OX40 agonist ivuxolimab. The sequence derives from an adult with an advanced solid tumor such as melanoma, head and neck, liver or kidney cancer. The chain combines TRBV7-9 with TRBJ1-1; D ambiguous. The CDR3 nucleotides read TGTGCCAGCAGCTTAAGGCAGAACACTGAAGCTTTCTTT. Protein sequence: CASSLRQNTEAFF.